This TCR beta chain appears in the sequencing data of a study of radiation and T cells in renal cell carcinoma. A word on this clone: Its antigen is not identified.

Overall study results and limits: Irradiated tumors held more dominant CDR3 motifs than control tumors. Top 100 clonotypes averaged about 50% in irradiated versus about 43% in nephrectomy-only tumors.

With 5 bases clipped from V and 5 bases from J, the junction kept 9 bases outside the gene matches. The CDR3 covers 15 residues. Germline CDR1 is MDHEN and CDR2 is SYDVKM. Some clones are missing from TCRdb's copy, which holds only in-frame ones; the method was immunoSEQ multiplex PCR. In the table there are about 24,000 clones, about 62% of which are singletons. Described treatment: treatment-naive control, cytoreductive nephrectomy. Controls were unirradiated tumors from treatment-naive cytoreductive nephrectomy patients. This renal cell carcinoma was of the clear cell type. The V gene is TRBV28, the J gene TRBJ2-5; TRBD2 matches 9 bases. The source was tumor tissue, collected from a patient whose treatment was nephrectomy without radiotherapy. The origin of this receptor is a man between 35 and 55 years old with renal cell carcinoma. The CDR3 coding sequence is TGTGCCAGCAGTACCCCCGGGACTAGCATCGAGACCCAGTACTTC. Its translation: CASSTPGTSIETQYF.